The 11 T cell receptor beta chains presented below share a single source sample, sequenced in a study of shared clonotypes between healthy human individuals (dated by TCRdb to about 2020). Library preparation used the immunoSEQ multiplex PCR assay. What TCRdb holds here is the immuneACCESS table cut down to in-frame rearrangements. Part of the clones is not present; checked against another copy, under half of the missing clones reflect an unresolved V gene, and the others are unexplained. The sample includes 950,000 to 1,300,000 clones, with 75% observed a single time. 1.5% of the sample comes from the top ten. Sequenced: memory CD4+ T cells sorted from blood. According to the study, the label for this sample's cell subset or site signals: CD45RA-negative fraction. These TCRs come from a man younger than 35 in good health.

The genes are TRBV10-3 and TRBJ2-1; 12 bases fit TRBD2. V dropped 6 bases and J dropped 5; count of bases not matched to a gene: 11. The CDR3 covers 17 residues. Germline V gene data show CDR1 as ENHRY and CDR2 as SYGVKD. This CDR3 reads CAIRSLTSGRGDNEQFF. DNA of the CDR3: TGTGCCATCAGATCTCTGACTAGCGGGAGAGGGGACAATGAGCAGTTCTTC.

The J gene is TRBJ2-2, the V gene TRBV5-4; 8 nucleotides agree with TRBD1. Germline V lookup: CDR1 SGHNT, CDR2 YYREEE (reference sequence). This CDR3 contains 15 residues. The V segment lost 5 bases and the J segment 2 bases; nucleotides outside the gene matches: 5. The chain's CDR3 is CASSLQGVNTGELFF. DNA of the CDR3: TGTGCCAGCAGTTTACAGGGGGTAAACACCGGGGAGCTGTTTTTT.

This chain uses TRBV19 with TRBJ2-5; D may match TRBD1 or TRBD2 (5 bases each). CDR3 size: 15 residues. V dropped 4 bases and J dropped 4 bases, with 16 bases sitting between them. Germline V gives CDR1 LNHDA, CDR2 SQIVND (reference sequence). Written as DNA, the CDR3 is TGTGCCAGTAGTAAAAGTACTAGTAGGGGAGAGACCCAGTACTTC. As protein: CASSKSTSRGETQYF. Full variable domain (remainder filled in from reference TRBV19 and TRBJ2-5): DGGITQSPKYLFRKEGQNVTLSCEQNLNHDAMYWYRQDPGQGLRLIYYSQIVNDFQKGDIAEGYSVSREKKESFPLTVTSAQKNPTAFYLCASSKSTSRGETQYFGPGTRLLVL.

This clone was seen only once. A far bigger clonotype differs at one base, so this is likely a read error. This chain links TRBV11-3 with TRBJ2-2; D is ambiguous. V was clipped by 8 bases and J by 0 bases, with 7 bases between them. Germline values: CDR1 SGHNT, CDR2 YENEEA. The CDR3 spans 13 residues. CDR3 DNA: TGTGCCAGCTCTCAGGCGAACACCGGGGAGCTGTTTTTT. Translating gives CASSQANTGELFF.

This chain joins TRBV20-1 and TRBJ1-1, with D uncertain. CDR1 is DFQATT and CDR2 is SNEGSKA in the germline V gene (reference sequence). The CDR3 has 11 amino acids. V lost 7 bases and J 1 base, leaving 7 bases between the germline ends. The CDR3 DNA sequence: TGCAGTGGACGGTCGAACACTGAAGCTTTCTTT. This gives the protein CSGRSNTEAFF.

This clone was observed a single time. The chain has TRBV18 and TRBJ2-3, with 10 nucleotides matching TRBD1. Per germline, CDR1 KGHSH and CDR2 LQKENI. The V and J ends lost 3 bases and 5 bases, in that order; junction bases with no gene match: 11. The CDR3 length is 17 residues. Written as DNA, the CDR3 is TGTGCCAGCTCACCGAAGAGATCGGGACAGGGGATAGATACGCAGTATTTT. It encodes CASSPKRSGQGIDTQYF.

The V gene is TRBV15, the J gene TRBJ2-6; D is uncertain. Trimming stripped 4 bases from V and 4 bases from J, with 8 bases between. The CDR3 is 14 residues long. Looked up from germline, CDR1 is LNHNV and CDR2 is YYDKDF (reference sequence). Here the CDR3 reads CATSIVLGANVLTF. Written as DNA, the CDR3 is TGTGCCACCAGCATAGTCCTGGGGGCCAACGTCCTGACTTTC.

V usage is TRBV28 and J usage is TRBJ2-5; 7 positions agree with TRBD1. Germline V gene data show CDR1 as MDHEN and CDR2 as SYDVKM. The CDR3 is 13 amino acids. J lost 7 bases, V lost 6 bases, and 8 bases had no gene match. Here the CDR3 reads CASRSTGVGTQYF. The CDR3 nucleotides read TGTGCCAGCAGGTCTACAGGGGTAGGGACCCAGTACTTC.

A note on this clone: Other DNA sequences in the same sample also yield this CDR3. In DNA form, the CDR3 reads TGTGCCAGCTCACCGACAGGGGGCGGTAATCAGCCCCAGCATTTT. Translating it yields CASSPTGGGNQPQHF. V is TRBV18 and J is TRBJ1-5; 10 bases are a match to TRBD1. The CDR3 has 15 amino acids. The ends lost 3 bases at V and 4 bases at J; junction bases unmatched: 3. Germline CDR1 and CDR2: KGHSH and LQKENI.

This clone came up a few times. V usage is TRBV5-1 and J usage is TRBJ1-6; D uncertain. This CDR3 is built from 9 residues. Trimming removed 7 bases at V and 14 bases at J, with 7 bases between. Germline CDR1 is SGHRS and CDR2 is YFSETQ. The CDR3 DNA is TGCGCCAGCCGGCGGGCCCTCCACTTT. Its protein product is CASRRALHF.

The gene calls are TRBV18 and TRBJ1-1; D is uncertain. The CDR3 contains 16 residues. Trimming took 1 base from V and 1 from J, leaving 13 bases between them. Germline V CDR1 and CDR2: KGHSH, LQKENI. As DNA, the CDR3 is TGTGCCAGCTCACCACGGGAGTTGGAGGGGAACACTGAAGCTTTCTTT. Translating gives CASSPRELEGNTEAFF.